Below, one T cell receptor beta chain is given with its context. This clone was counted a single time. The clone's antigen remains unknown. Base qualities are not provided; no much larger clone lies one nucleotide away. The data originate from a study of blood T cell repertoires in COVID-19 (dated by TCRdb to between 2020 and 2021). A note on the overall study: Samples covering the acute and convalescent phases of COVID-19 were provided by collaborators in the United States, Italy and Spain. Where available, HLA class I and class II types were obtained from metadata supplied by the sample provider rather than from assay-based typing. A de-identified subject ID, COVID-19 status, age in years and sex were almost always included in the sample metadata. Deeply sampled blood TCRbeta repertoires from subjects exposed to, actively infected with, or recovered from COVID-19 were included in the dataset. The samples were drawn from two sources: the first 160 participants of the ongoing ImmuneRACE study, and over 950 subjects contributed by 6 global collaborators. A freely available public database, intended as a resource for researchers studying the immune response to SARS-CoV-2, is where the repertoires were released. The material from the prospective study consisted of cDNA or gDNA derived from T cells, B-cell-depleted T cells, or PBMCs. Study-level results and caveats: How much clinical and demographic metadata was included differed by source and by participant, and the metadata was provided uncurated.

V and J lose 5 bases and 5 bases, and a span of 9 bases separates them. The CDR3 numbers 13 residues from cysteine through phenylalanine. The only DNA kept is the CDR3, 39 bases in frame from the first base. In the germline V gene, CDR1 corresponds to MDHEN and CDR2 to SYDVKM. One collaborating source in Seattle enrolled patients while the patients were actively infected and followed the patients over time throughout the course of disease. The collaborating institutions used their own protocols to collect whole blood in K2EDTA tubes. Collaborator samples were shipped for TCRbeta analysis as frozen whole blood, isolated PBMCs, or DNA extracted from either sample type. TCRbeta CDR3 regions were amplified from genomic DNA by means of the immunoSEQ Assay, a bias-controlled multiplex PCR. In the paper's pipeline: The number of nucleated cells in each sample was estimated from the amplification of reference gene primers within the assay. To quantify the absolute abundance of each unique TCRbeta CDR3 rearrangement, sequence reads were collapsed and filtered. For each sample, productive Simpson clonality was calculated by taking the square root of Simpson's diversity index across productive rearrangements. As stored in TCRdb, this immuneACCESS dataset retains in-frame rearrangements with V and J assigned. A fraction of the clones does not appear; measured against another copy, unresolved V genes explain less than half of the discrepancy, and the remainder lacks a known reason. The DNA gave D and trimming, while V, J and clone size come from that table. The sample table holds 85,000 to 120,000 clones, of which about nine tenths were seen once. Less than 2% of the sample belongs to the ten largest clones.

The source of this sequence is a woman between 45 and 65 years old with COVID-19, enrolled during active disease. Recombination joined TRBV28 with TRBJ1-4; the D gene is perhaps TRBD1, on 6 matching bases. The material sequenced was peripheral blood. The nucleotide sequence is given as TGTGCCAGCAGTGGGACACTGAATGAAAAACTGTTTTTT. The resulting protein is CASSGTLNEKLFF.